This T cell receptor (beta chain) was documented in a study of CD8 T cells in ankylosing spondylitis. General study results and limits: In ankylosing spondylitis patients, matched synovial fluid reportedly showed significant enrichment of disease-linked clones. Seemingly characteristic of ankylosing spondylitis blood was a TCR beta motif consisting of eight highly homologous variants.

TCRdb used MiXCR to reprocess the 5' RACE reads, holding one entry per CDR3 protein. The sample holds 380,000 or so distinct CDR3 sequences, 20% seen once. CDR1 and CDR2 (germline): MNHNS, SASEGT. This CDR3 contains 13 residues. Trimming cost V 6 bases and J 5 bases, with 13 bases left between them. On this clonotype: Its antigen is not known.

Sequenced input: blood, either unsorted or a sorted T cell fraction (not recorded which). This TCR came from a male donor with ankylosing spondylitis or in good health (not recorded which). The chain has TRBV6-1 and TRBJ1-1; D is uncertain. CDR3: CASSPGWGTEAFF. For the CDR3, the DNA is TGTGCCAGCAGCCCCGGCTGGGGTACTGAAGCTTTCTTT.